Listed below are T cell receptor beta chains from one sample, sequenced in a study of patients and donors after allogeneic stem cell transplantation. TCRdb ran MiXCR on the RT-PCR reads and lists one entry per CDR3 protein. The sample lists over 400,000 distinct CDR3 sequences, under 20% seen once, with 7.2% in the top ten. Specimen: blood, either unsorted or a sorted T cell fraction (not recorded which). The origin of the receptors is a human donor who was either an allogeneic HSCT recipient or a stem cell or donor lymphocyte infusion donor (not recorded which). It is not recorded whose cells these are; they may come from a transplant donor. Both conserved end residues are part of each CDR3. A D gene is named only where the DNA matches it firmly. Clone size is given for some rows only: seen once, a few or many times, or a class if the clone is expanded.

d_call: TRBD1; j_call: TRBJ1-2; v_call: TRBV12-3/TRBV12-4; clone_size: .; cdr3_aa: CASSLRGPGGYTF; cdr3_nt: TGTGCCAGCAGTTTAAGGGGGCCCGGGGGCTACACCTTC
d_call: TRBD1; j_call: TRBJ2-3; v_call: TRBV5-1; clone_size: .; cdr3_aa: CASSPRQGPPRDTQYF; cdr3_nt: TGCGCCAGCAGCCCAAGACAGGGCCCACCAAGAGATACGCAGTATTTT
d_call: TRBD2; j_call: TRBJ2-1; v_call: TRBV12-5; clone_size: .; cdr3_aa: CASGLLASGRGYNEQFF; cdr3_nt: TGTGCTAGTGGTTTGTTGGCTAGCGGGAGGGGTTACAATGAGCAGTTCTTC
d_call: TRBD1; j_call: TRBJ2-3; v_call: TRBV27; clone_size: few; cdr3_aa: CASSLFSPGGPTPDTQYF; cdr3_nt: TGTGCCAGCAGTTTATTTTCCCCAGGGGGCCCTACCCCGGATACGCAGTATTTT
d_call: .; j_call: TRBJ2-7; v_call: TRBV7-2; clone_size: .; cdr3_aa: CASSLAPDTLSYEQYF; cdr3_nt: TGTGCCAGCAGCTTAGCGCCGGACACCCTGTCCTACGAGCAGTACTTC
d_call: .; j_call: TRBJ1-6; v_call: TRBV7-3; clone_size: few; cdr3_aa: CASSLIGSYNSPLHF; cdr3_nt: TGTGCCAGCAGCTTAATCGGCTCCTATAATTCACCCCTCCACTTT
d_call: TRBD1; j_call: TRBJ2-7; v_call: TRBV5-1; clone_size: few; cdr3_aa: CASSWTGGDEQYF; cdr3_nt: TGCGCCAGCAGCTGGACAGGGGGCGACGAGCAGTACTTC
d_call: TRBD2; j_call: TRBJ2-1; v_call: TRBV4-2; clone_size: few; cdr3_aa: CASSQGLAAAAVNEQFF; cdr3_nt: TGTGCCAGCAGCCAAGGGCTAGCGGCGGCCGCGGTCAATGAGCAGTTCTTC
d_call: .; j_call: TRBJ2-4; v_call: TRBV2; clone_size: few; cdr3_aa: CASSELFIQYF; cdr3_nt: TGTGCCAGCAGTGAATTATTCATTCAGTACTTC
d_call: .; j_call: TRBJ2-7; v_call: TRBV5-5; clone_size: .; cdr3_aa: CASSSEPHEQYF; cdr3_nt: TGTGCCAGCAGCTCGGAACCCCACGAGCAGTACTTC
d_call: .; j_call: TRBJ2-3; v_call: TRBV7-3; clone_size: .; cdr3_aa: CASSPFGGGEGPDTQYF; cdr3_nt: TGTGCCAGCAGCCCCTTCGGGGGCGGGGAAGGACCAGATACGCAGTATTTT
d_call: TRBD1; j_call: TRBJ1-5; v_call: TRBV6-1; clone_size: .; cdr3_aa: CASSTRTGDQPQHF; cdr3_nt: TGTGCCAGCAGTACCCGGACAGGGGATCAGCCCCAGCATTTT
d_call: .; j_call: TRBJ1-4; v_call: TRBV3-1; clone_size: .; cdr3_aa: CASSQQSTNEKLFF; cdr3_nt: TGTGCCAGCAGTCAACAGTCAACTAATGAAAAACTGTTTTTT
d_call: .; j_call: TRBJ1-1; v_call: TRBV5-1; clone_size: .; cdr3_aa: CASSWTTGLNTEAFF; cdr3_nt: TGCGCCAGCAGCTGGACTACAGGGCTGAACACTGAAGCTTTCTTT
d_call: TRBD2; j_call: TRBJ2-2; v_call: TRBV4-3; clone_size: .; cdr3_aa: CASSQDLSRTVERGAVF; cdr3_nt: TGCGCCAGCAGCCAAGATTTGTCAAGGACGGTGGAGCGGGGAGCTGTTTTT
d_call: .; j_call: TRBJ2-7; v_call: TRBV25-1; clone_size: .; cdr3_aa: CASSDGIYEQYF; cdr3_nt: TGTGCCAGCTCAGACGGAATATACGAGCAGTACTTC
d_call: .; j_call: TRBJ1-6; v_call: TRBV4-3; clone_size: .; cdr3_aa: CASSTARSSYNSPLHF; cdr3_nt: TGCGCCAGCAGTACAGCCAGGAGCTCCTATAATTCACCCCTCCACTTT
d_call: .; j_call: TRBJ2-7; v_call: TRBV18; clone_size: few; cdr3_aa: CASSPPLSYEQYF; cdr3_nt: TGTGCCAGCTCACCCCCTCTCTCCTACGAGCAGTACTTC
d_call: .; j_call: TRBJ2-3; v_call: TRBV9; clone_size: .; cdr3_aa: CASSVRPGTDTQYF; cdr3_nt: TGTGCCAGCAGCGTAAGGCCGGGCACAGATACGCAGTATTTT
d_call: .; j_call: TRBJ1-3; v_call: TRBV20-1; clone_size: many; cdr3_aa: CSAKRSVIGNTIYF; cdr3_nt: TGCAGTGCTAAGCGGAGCGTCATTGGAAACACCATATATTTT
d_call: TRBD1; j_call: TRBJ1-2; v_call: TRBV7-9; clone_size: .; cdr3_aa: CASSLADREAGYTF; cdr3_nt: TGTGCCAGCAGCCTAGCCGACAGGGAGGCTGGCTACACCTTC
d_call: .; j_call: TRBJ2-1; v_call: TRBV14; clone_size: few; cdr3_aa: CASSPRLVVWEQFF; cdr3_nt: TGTGCCAGCAGCCCTAGGCTAGTCGTTTGGGAGCAGTTCTTC
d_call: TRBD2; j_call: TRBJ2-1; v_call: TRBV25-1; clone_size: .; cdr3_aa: CASSDWGLAGTDEQFF; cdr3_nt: TGTGCCAGCAGTGACTGGGGACTAGCGGGAACCGATGAGCAGTTCTTC
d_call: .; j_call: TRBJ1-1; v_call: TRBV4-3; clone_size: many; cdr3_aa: CASSQAVWTEAFF; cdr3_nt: TGCGCCAGCAGCCAAGCAGTGTGGACTGAAGCTTTCTTT
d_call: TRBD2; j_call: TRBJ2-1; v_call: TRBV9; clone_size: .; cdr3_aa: CASSVVAGGTNEQFF; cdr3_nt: TGTGCCAGCAGCGTAGTAGCGGGAGGGACCAATGAGCAGTTCTTC
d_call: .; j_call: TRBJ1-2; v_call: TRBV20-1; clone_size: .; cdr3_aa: CSASRADNYGYTF; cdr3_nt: TGCAGTGCTAGTAGGGCAGATAACTATGGCTACACCTTC
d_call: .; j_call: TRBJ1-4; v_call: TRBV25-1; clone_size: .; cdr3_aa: CASSGEGFEKLFF; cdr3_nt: TGTGCCAGCAGTGGAGAGGGATTTGAAAAACTGTTTTTT
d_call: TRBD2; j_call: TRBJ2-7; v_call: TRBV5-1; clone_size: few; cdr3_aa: CASSFDGGASEQYF; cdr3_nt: TGCGCCAGCAGCTTTGACGGGGGGGCGTCCGAGCAGTACTTC
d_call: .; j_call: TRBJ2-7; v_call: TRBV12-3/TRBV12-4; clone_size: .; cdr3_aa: CASSLALTSYEQYF; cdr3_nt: TGTGCCAGCAGTTTAGCGCTAACCAGCTACGAGCAGTACTTC
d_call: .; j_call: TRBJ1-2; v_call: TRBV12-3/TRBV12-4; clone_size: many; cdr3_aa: CASSSDNYGYTF; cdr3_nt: TGTGCCAGCAGCAGCGACAACTATGGCTACACCTTC
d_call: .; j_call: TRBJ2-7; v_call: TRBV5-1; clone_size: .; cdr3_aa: CASSSPQQGSRYEQYF; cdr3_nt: TGCGCCAGCAGCTCCCCTCAACAGGGCTCGAGGTACGAGCAGTACTTC
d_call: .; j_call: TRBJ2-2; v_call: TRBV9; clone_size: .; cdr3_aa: CASSVGVRENTGELFF; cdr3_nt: TGTGCCAGCAGCGTAGGGGTCAGGGAGAACACCGGGGAGCTGTTTTTT
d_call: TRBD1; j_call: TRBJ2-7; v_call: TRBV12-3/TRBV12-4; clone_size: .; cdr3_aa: CASSFRTGPFEQYF; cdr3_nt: TGTGCCAGCAGTTTTAGGACAGGTCCCTTCGAGCAGTACTTC
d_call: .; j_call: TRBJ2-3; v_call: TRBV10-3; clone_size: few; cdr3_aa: CAISPGSRDTQYF; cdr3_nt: TGTGCCATCAGTCCGGGCTCTAGAGATACGCAGTATTTT
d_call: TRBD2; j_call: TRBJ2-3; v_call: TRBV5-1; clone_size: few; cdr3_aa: CASSGGLAVVTDTQYF; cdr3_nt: TGCGCCAGCAGCGGTGGACTAGCGGTCGTCACAGATACGCAGTATTTT
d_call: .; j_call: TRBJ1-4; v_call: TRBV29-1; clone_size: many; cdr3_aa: CSVERTSAPATNEKLFF; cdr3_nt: TGCAGCGTTGAAAGGACAAGCGCCCCTGCAACTAATGAAAAACTGTTTTTT
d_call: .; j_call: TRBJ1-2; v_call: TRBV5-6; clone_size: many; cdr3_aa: CASSQYGQRPYGYTF; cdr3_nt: TGTGCCAGCAGCCAGTATGGACAGCGGCCTTATGGCTACACCTTC
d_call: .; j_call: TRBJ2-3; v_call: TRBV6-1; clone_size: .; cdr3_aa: CASKAYQSTDTQYF; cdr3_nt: TGTGCCAGCAAAGCCTACCAATCCACAGATACGCAGTATTTT
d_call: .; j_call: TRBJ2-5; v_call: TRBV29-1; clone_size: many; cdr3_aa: CSVATLAGETQYF; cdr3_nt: TGCAGCGTAGCAACACTAGCCGGGGAGACCCAGTACTTC
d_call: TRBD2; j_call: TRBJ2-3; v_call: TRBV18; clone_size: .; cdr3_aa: CASSPLAGGPTDTQYF; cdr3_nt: TGTGCCAGCTCACCACTAGCGGGGGGGCCTACAGATACGCAGTATTTT
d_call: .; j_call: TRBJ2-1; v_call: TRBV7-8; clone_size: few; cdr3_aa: CASSHSRGEQFF; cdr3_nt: TGTGCCAGCAGCCATTCACGGGGTGAGCAGTTCTTC
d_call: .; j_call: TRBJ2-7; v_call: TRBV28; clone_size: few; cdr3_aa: CASAPSYEQYF; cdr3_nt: TGTGCCAGCGCTCCCTCCTACGAGCAGTACTTC
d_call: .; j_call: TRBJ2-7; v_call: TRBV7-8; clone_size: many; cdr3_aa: CASSSRDISYEQYF; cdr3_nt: TGTGCCAGCAGCTCCCGGGACATCTCCTACGAGCAGTACTTC
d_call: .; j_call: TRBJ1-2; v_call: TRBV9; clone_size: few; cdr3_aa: CASSVATEGNRDYGYTF; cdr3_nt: TGTGCCAGCAGCGTAGCTACCGAGGGGAACAGGGACTATGGCTACACCTTC
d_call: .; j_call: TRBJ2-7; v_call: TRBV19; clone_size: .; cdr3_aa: CASSIRRGDEQYF; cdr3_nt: TGTGCCAGTAGTATCCGCCGGGGTGACGAGCAGTACTTC
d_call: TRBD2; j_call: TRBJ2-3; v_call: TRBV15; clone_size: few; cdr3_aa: CATSRATSGTDTQYF; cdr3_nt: TGTGCCACCAGCAGAGCGACTAGCGGCACAGATACGCAGTATTTT
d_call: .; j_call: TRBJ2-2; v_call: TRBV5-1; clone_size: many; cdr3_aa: CASSLRDRMGELFF; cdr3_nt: TGCGCCAGCAGCTTGCGAGACAGGATGGGGGAGCTGTTTTTT
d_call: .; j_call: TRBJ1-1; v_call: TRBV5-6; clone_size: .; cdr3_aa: CASSLGGLHTEAFF; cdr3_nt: TGTGCCAGCAGCTTGGGAGGGTTACACACTGAAGCTTTCTTT
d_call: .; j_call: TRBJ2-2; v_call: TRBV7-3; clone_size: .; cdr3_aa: CASKSNTGELFF; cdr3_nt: TGTGCCAGCAAGAGCAACACCGGGGAGCTGTTTTTT
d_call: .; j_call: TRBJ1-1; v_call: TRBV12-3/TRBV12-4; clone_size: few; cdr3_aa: CASSLALTEAFF; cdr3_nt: TGTGCCAGCAGTTTAGCGCTAACTGAAGCTTTCTTT
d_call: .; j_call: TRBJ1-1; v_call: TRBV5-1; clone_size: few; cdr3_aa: CASSLEGGGNTEAFF; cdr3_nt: TGCGCCAGCAGCTTGGAGGGAGGGGGGAACACTGAAGCTTTCTTT
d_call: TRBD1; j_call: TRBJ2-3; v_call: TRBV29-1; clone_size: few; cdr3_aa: CSVKRDRGSDTQYF; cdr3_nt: TGCAGCGTTAAAAGGGACAGGGGTTCAGATACGCAGTATTTT
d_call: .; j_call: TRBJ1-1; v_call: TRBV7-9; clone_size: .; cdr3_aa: CASSLPRAFF; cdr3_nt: TGTGCCAGCAGCCTCCCCCGGGCTTTCTTT
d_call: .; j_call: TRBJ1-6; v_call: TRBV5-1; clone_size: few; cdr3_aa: CASSLGIMAYNSPLHF; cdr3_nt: TGCGCCAGCAGCTTGGGAATAATGGCCTATAATTCACCCCTCCACTTT
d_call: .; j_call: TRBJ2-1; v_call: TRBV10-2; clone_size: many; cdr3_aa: CASSARNEQFF; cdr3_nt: TGCGCCAGCAGTGCTAGGAATGAGCAGTTCTTC